This T cell receptor (beta chain) was recorded in a study of blood T cell repertoires in COVID-19. Study-level background: Among Cohort 3 donors, those recovered had two negative PCRs, clearance, or symptom resolution. The cDNA or gDNA used as material had been derived from T cells, B-cell-depleted T cells, or PBMCs.

As concerns this clone: The sample holds other DNA sequences that translate to the same CDR3.

Methods used by the authors: It was from reference gene primer amplification that nucleated cell counts were estimated. Measured with immunoSEQ multiplex PCR; TCRdb has only the in-frame clones, and not every one. The D gene and trimming were derived from the DNA, and the V and J assignments and clone size from that table. This table has hundreds of thousands of clones, approximately 90% appearing once. This sequence originates from a woman aged 55-70 years in a cohort exposed to, infected with or recovered from COVID-19 (not recorded which). Material for sequencing was PBMCs or T cells enriched from blood (not recorded which).

In DNA, the CDR3 is TGCGCCAGCAGCTTGGAGGGACAGCGTTCACCCCTCCACTTT. Translating it yields CASSLEGQRSPLHF. The chain uses TRBV5-1 and TRBJ1-6, with 7 bases aligning to TRBD1. Germline V gene data show CDR1 as SGHRS and CDR2 as YFSETQ. This CDR3 has 14 residues. J was trimmed by 9 bases and V by 0 bases; bases with no gene match: 3.